This T cell receptor (beta chain) was profiled in a study of T cells in Graves' hyperthyroidism and ophthalmopathy. General study points: A model built on 13 V-J features separated ophthalmopathy from stable hyperthyroidism. Blood samples included most of the expanded thyroid clonotypes exceeding 0.001.

Calling Graves' hyperthyroidism stable meant ophthalmopathy did not progress within 18 months. The sample holds many counts of this clonotype. The antigen is unknown. The V gene's germline CDR1 is SQVTM and CDR2 ANQGSEA. Losses at the gene ends were 6 bases for V and 3 bases for J; bases not matched to a gene: 14. The CDR3 runs 15 residues. Researchers took RNA transcripts and amplified the TCR beta CDR3 regions from them. First-round RT-PCR targeting the TCR CDR3 was performed with the HTBI primer set. TCRdb re-called the multiplex PCR reads with MiXCR, one entry per CDR3 protein. The table has under 700,000 distinct CDR3 sequences, around 45% seen once.

The gene calls are TRBV29-1 and TRBJ2-7; 7 nucleotides match TRBD1. The material sequenced was peripheral blood or thyroid tissue (not recorded which). The sequence was obtained from a woman aged 18-30 years with Graves' hyperthyroidism. This CDR3 reads CSVRGTPGQIYEQYF. The CDR3 DNA sequence: TGCAGCGTAAGGGGGACGCCGGGACAGATCTACGAGCAGTACTTC.